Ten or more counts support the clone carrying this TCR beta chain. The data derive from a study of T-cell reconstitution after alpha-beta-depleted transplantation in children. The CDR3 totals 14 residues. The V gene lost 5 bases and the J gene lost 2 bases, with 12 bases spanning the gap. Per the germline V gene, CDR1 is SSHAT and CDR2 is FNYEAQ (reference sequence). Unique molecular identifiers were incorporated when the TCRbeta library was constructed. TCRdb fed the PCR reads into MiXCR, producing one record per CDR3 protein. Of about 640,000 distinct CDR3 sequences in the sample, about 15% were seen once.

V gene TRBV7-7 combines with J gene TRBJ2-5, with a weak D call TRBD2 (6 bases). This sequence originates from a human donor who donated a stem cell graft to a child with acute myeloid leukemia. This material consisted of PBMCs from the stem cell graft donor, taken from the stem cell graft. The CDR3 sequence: CASSPRGFQETQYF. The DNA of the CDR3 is TGTGCCAGCAGCCCCCGGGGGTTTCAAGAGACCCAGTACTTC.